This TCR beta chain was sequenced in a study of blood T cell repertoires in COVID-19. Profiled with immunoSEQ multiplex PCR; TCRdb holds only in-frame clones, not every one. The data contain fewer than 120,000 clones, over 60% of them seen just once; the ten biggest clones take up more than 3.5%. The CDR3 is made up of 15 amino acids. Germline CDR1 and CDR2: MNHEY and SVGAGI. Between the trimmed V and J ends, which lost 2 bases and 4 bases, there was a span of 14 bases. The receptor's source is a woman of 80 years or more with acute or convalescent COVID-19. V is TRBV6-5 and J is TRBJ1-1; TRBD1 is a possible D gene (6 bases). The sequenced sample consisted of peripheral blood. In DNA form, the CDR3 reads TGTGCCAGCAGTTACGGGGGGGGCGTAGGCACTGAAGCTTTCTTT. Its translation is CASSYGGGVGTEAFF.